This T cell receptor (beta chain) came from a study of vaccination and CD4 T cells after COVID-19. Findings and caveats of the study: Recorded median SARS-CoV-2-reactive clonotype numbers increased from around 21 to 38 without reaching significance.

Trimming removed 8 bases from V and 0 bases from J, with 10 bases in between. In germline, CDR1 is MNHNS, CDR2 SASEGT. The CDR3 is made up of 14 amino acids. TCRdb re-called the PCR reads with MiXCR, one entry per CDR3 protein. This repertoire shows roughly 15,000 distinct CDR3 sequences, approximately 72% found once; its top ten account for 0.95% to 1.3%. Turning to this clonotype: Its antigen is not identified.

The sequence was obtained from a human donor who had recovered from COVID-19. This chain uses TRBV6-1 with TRBJ2-2, with D perhaps TRBD2 (7 bases). The specimen comprised CD4+ T cells from blood, sampled after SARS-CoV-2 vaccination. CDR3 DNA sequence: TGTGCCAGCCGCGGGGGCGCGAACACCGGGGAGCTGTTTTTT. Amino acid sequence: CASRGGANTGELFF.